The 13 T cell receptor beta chains below come from one sample, sequenced in a study of neoadjuvant anti-PD-1 for oral cavity cancer. Time point of the sample: after neoadjuvant nivolumab, at surgical resection. Profiling relied on immunoSEQ multiplex PCR, and the TCRdb table lists in-frame clones only, not all of them. The profile shows some 40,000 clones, more than 35% of them singletons. Material: tumor tissue, obtained after nivolumab (anti-PD-1) treatment. The receptor source for this set is a person aged 35-79 years with oral cavity squamous cell carcinoma.

The chain uses TRBV4-1 and TRBJ1-1; D is perhaps TRBD1 (6 bases). Looked up from germline, CDR1 is MGHRA and CDR2 is YSYEKL. V was clipped by 8 bases and J by 5 bases, with 18 bases between them. The CDR3 is 14 amino acids. DNA for the CDR3: TGCGCCAGCGCAACTTATAGGGGGAGAACTGAAGCTTTCTTT. Protein: CASATYRGRTEAFF.

This clone has a handful of counts. The chain combines TRBV28 with TRBJ1-2; no reliable D call. V was pared by 6 bases and J by 4 bases, with 15 bases between. This CDR3 region has 14 residues. Germline V gene sequence: CDR1 MDHEN, CDR2 SYDVKM. CDR3 DNA sequence: TGTGCCAGCAGAAACTCTAGACAAGTCTATGGCTACACCTTC. Its protein product is CASRNSRQVYGYTF.

The chain has TRBV7-2 and TRBJ2-1; TRBD2 agrees at 7 bases. This CDR3 comprises 15 residues. After removal of 5 bases from V and 2 bases from J, the junction contained 6 bases not matched to a gene. CDR1 is SGHTA, CDR2 FQGNSA, per germline. The CDR3 spells CASSPQAGTYNEQFF. CDR3 coding DNA: TGTGCCAGCAGCCCCCAAGCGGGGACCTACAATGAGCAGTTCTTC.

V gene TRBV4-1 combines with J gene TRBJ1-5; 7 bases match TRBD1. Losses at the gene ends were 1 base for V and 1 base for J; bases not matched to a gene: 7. The CDR3 is 17 residues long. Germline V lookup: CDR1 MGHRA, CDR2 YSYEKL. CDR3 DNA: TGCGCCAGCAGCCAAGGTCTCTCAGGGGGAAGCAATCAGCCCCAGCATTTT. Its protein product is CASSQGLSGGSNQPQHF.

This clone came up a few times. This rearrangement joins TRBV9 to TRBJ2-1; D remains ambiguous. The CDR3 extends over 17 amino acids. Germline V lookup: CDR1 SGDLS, CDR2 YYNGEE. V dropped 3 bases and J dropped 3 bases, with 19 bases sitting between them. The CDR3 DNA reads as TGTGCCAGCAGCGACTCCCAGTCCCAAACGCTCTACAATGAGCAGTTCTTC. Translation gives CASSDSQSQTLYNEQFF.

This clone turned up a few times. This chain links TRBV27 with TRBJ2-3; TRBD1 or TRBD2 may be the D gene (6 bases each). Trimming left V 2 bases short and J 1 base short, with 13 bases between. Per the germline V gene, CDR1 is MNHEY and CDR2 is SMNVEV (reference sequence). The CDR3 runs to 16 residues. Written as DNA, the CDR3 is TGTGCCAGCAGTTTAGGAGGGGGGACTGGCACAGATACGCAGTATTTT. It specifies CASSLGGGTGTDTQYF.

This clone is medium-sized in the sample. The V and J genes are TRBV4-1 and TRBJ2-3; D unclear. V lost 4 bases and J lost 2, with 10 bases in between. The germline CDR1 and CDR2 sequences are MGHRA and YSYEKL. This CDR3 has 14 amino acids. CDR3 residues: CASSLGPLTDTQYF. The CDR3 nucleotides read TGCGCCAGCAGCCTCGGGCCCCTCACAGATACGCAGTATTTT.

The gene calls are TRBV7-9 and TRBJ2-2; D may be TRBD1 (6 bases). V shed 5 bases and J shed 4 bases, with 14 bases lying between them. Germline V gives CDR1 SEHNR, CDR2 FQNEAQ (reference sequence). CDR3 length: 15 residues. In nucleotides, the CDR3 is TGTGCCAGCAGCCTCAGGGGCTCGGGCACCGGGGAGCTGTTTTTT. Amino acids: CASSLRGSGTGELFF.

J is TRBJ2-6 and V is TRBV29-1; TRBD1 matches 7 bases. V shed 7 bases and J 0 bases; nucleotides not matched to a gene: 9. CDR1 is SQVTM and CDR2 is ANQGSEA in the germline V gene. CDR3 length: 16 amino acids. CDR3: CSDRTGLLSGANVLTF. CDR3 sequence (DNA): TGCAGCGACCGGACAGGTCTCCTCTCTGGGGCCAACGTCCTGACTTTC.

The genes are TRBV30 and TRBJ1-2; D might be TRBD1 (6 bases). The CDR3 spans 13 residues. Germline CDR1 GTSNPN, CDR2 SVGIG (reference sequence). The V gene lost 3 bases and the J gene lost 4 bases, with 12 bases spanning the gap. The CDR3 sequence is CAWSAQGGYGYTF. Written as DNA, the CDR3 is TGTGCCTGGAGCGCACAGGGAGGCTATGGCTACACCTTC.

This clone occurred a few times. The rearrangement joins TRBV28 to TRBJ1-4; D uncertain. The V end lost 7 bases, the J end lost 7 bases, and 13 bases lay between the germline ends. Germline CDR1 and CDR2: MDHEN and SYDVKM. The CDR3 covers 13 residues. CDR3 protein: CASTPGGIEKLFF. CDR3 sequence (DNA): TGTGCCAGCACCCCAGGCGGGATTGAAAAACTGTTTTTT.

The chain couples TRBV18 to TRBJ1-4; 7 bases fit TRBD1. From germline, CDR1 is KGHSH and CDR2 LQKENI. Trimming at V came to 3 bases and at J to 7 bases, leaving 2 bases not matched to a gene. The CDR3 spans 13 residues. CDR3 bases: TGTGCCAGCTCACCCGGGACAGTTGAAAAACTGTTTTTT. It specifies CASSPGTVEKLFF.

The rearrangement joins TRBV12-5 to TRBJ1-1; tentative D call: TRBD1 (5 bases). Per the germline V gene, CDR1 is LGHNT and CDR2 is FRNRAP. The length of the CDR3 is 16 residues. Deletions cut 5 bases from V and 1 base from J, with 17 bases between. The CDR3, as DNA: TGTGCTAGTGGTCGAGACGAGAGGCAGGGGAACACTGAAGCTTTCTTT. It specifies CASGRDERQGNTEAFF.